This TCR beta chain was captured by sequencing in a study of cytomegalovirus exposure and HLA in healthy donors. This clone has just one count. The PCR had 60 Vbeta and 13 Jbeta primers. Here immunoSEQ multiplex PCR was the method, and the copy in TCRdb shows in-frame clones only, minus some. The profile shows some 150,000 clones, approximately 79% of them singletons. There are 14 residues in the CDR3. Trimming left V 7 bases short and J 6 bases short, with 18 bases between. The germline V gene has CDR1 MDHEN and CDR2 SYDVKM. The chain employs TRBV28 and TRBJ1-2; D is uncertain. Material for sequencing was PBMCs. This TCR was recovered from a woman aged 40 to 50 in good health and CMV-seropositive. CDR3 in DNA: TGTGCCAGCACCCTTTCAAATGGGGAGAATGGCTACACCTTC. It is translated as CASTLSNGENGYTF.